The 29 T cell receptor beta chains below come from one sample, sequenced in a study of T cell repertoires in cytomegalovirus infection (dated by TCRdb to between 2018 and 2021). Sequencing relied on an Illumina HiSeq 1500. TCRdb applied fastp at Q25 and MiXCR to the public reads, then kept only in-frame beta chains. Each record represents a unique CDR3 protein, reported with the most common genes and DNA among its rows. This sample is represented by around 740,000 distinct CDR3 sequences; roughly 35% of them were singletons. Jointly, the top ten make up under 3% of the sample. Specimen: PBMCs. Source of these receptors: a human donor in good health (CMV status not recorded). Some clones in this sample may be carry-over from other donors' samples.

The sample holds many counts of this clonotype. V is TRBV7-2 and J is TRBJ2-7; D call uncertain. Trimming cost V 3 bases and J 0 bases, with 9 bases left between them. The CDR3 runs to 14 residues. CDR1 and CDR2 from the germline V gene are SGHTA and FQGNSA. This CDR3 is CASSLSGRSYEQYF. DNA for the CDR3: TGTGCCAGCAGCTTGTCCGGCCGCTCCTACGAGCAGTACTTC.

A remark on this clonotype: The junction and the germline gene differ at one end; a read error may be behind it. The V call is TRBV7-9, the J call TRBJ2-7; unclear D gene. The CDR3 loop spans 13 amino acids. Germline CDR1 reads SEHNR; CDR2 reads FQNEAQ (reference sequence). CDR3 DNA: TGTGCCATCAGCTTTCACGAATTCGGCGAGCAGTACTTC. Protein: CAISFHEFGEQYF.

This clonotype was detected ten times or more. V gene TRBV11-3 combines with J gene TRBJ2-1; TRBD2 might be the D (6 bases). The germline V gene has CDR1 SGHNT and CDR2 YENEEA. The CDR3 runs to 16 residues. The ends were cut back, 1 base at V and 2 bases at J, with 12 bases in the middle. The CDR3 bases are TGTGCCAGCAGCTTAGCCGGGGGTGGTACCTACAATGAGCAGTTCTTC. Amino acids: CASSLAGGGTYNEQFF.

This clonotype was recorded at least ten times. The chain combines TRBV3-1 with TRBJ2-1, with D perhaps assigned TRBD1 or TRBD2 (5 bases each). This CDR3 region has 15 residues. Trimming cost V 0 bases and J 0 bases, with 6 bases left between them. CDR1 LGHDT and CDR2 YNNKEL come from the germline V gene (reference sequence). DNA of the CDR3: TGTGCCAGCAGCCAAGATGGGGGCTCCTACAATGAGCAGTTCTTC. Translating it yields CASSQDGGSYNEQFF.

The chain employs TRBV6-6 and TRBJ2-5; D is unresolved. Germline-derived CDR1 and CDR2 are MNHNY and SVGAGI (reference sequence). This CDR3 has 13 amino acids. V gave up 2 bases and J gave up 1 base, with 5 bases separating them. The CDR3 nucleotides read TGTGCCAGCAGTTACGTCCCCCAAGAGACCCAGTACTTC. Its protein is CASSYVPQETQYF.

This sequence joins TRBV5-4 and TRBJ1-1, with TRBD1 matching over 10 bases. Germline V gene sequence: CDR1 SGHNT, CDR2 YYREEE (reference sequence). Trimming took 3 bases from V and 5 from J; bases not matched to a gene: 4. This CDR3 has 14 residues. The CDR3 DNA reads as TGTGCCAGCAGCTCCGGGACAGGGGAAACTGAAGCTTTCTTT. Its translation is CASSSGTGETEAFF.

The V gene is TRBV6-5, the J gene TRBJ1-6, with TRBD1 identical over 7 bases. Losses at the gene ends were 7 bases for V and 7 bases for J; bases not matched to a gene: 7. CDR3 length: 14 amino acids. The germline CDR1 and CDR2 sequences are MNHEY and SVGAGI. The CDR3 bases are TGTGCCAGCACATTCCGGGACAGCAATTCACCCCTCCACTTT. It codes for CASTFRDSNSPLHF.

The genes are TRBV2 and TRBJ2-7; 12 bases agree with TRBD2. Germline V gene sequence: CDR1 SNHLY, CDR2 FYNNEI. Trimming removed 5 bases from V and 0 bases from J; junction bases left unmatched: 8. The CDR3 length is 17 residues. The CDR3, as DNA: TGTGCCAGCAGTCAAACCCCTAGCGGGAGGGGCTCCTACGAGCAGTACTTC. Protein sequence: CASSQTPSGRGSYEQYF.

The J gene is TRBJ1-1, the V gene TRBV28; D not resolved. V was trimmed by 2 bases and J by 11 bases, leaving 12 bases between them. The CDR3 is 12 amino acids. CDR1 and CDR2 (germline): MDHEN, SYDVKM. The CDR3 DNA follows: TGTGCCAGCAGTTTACCCCGCCGCAGTGCTTTCTTT. Translating it yields CASSLPRRSAFF.

This sequence joins TRBV5-4 and TRBJ1-1; D gene ambiguous. Trimming shortened V by 4 bases and J by 6 bases, and 16 bases separated the two germline ends. Germline V gives CDR1 SGHNT, CDR2 YYREEE (reference sequence). The CDR3 length is 14 residues. CDR3 DNA: TGTGCCAGCAGCCCTCAATCCGGCGGCGCTGAAGCTTTCTTT. As protein: CASSPQSGGAEAFF.

Comments on this clonotype: A much larger clone lies one base from this, so it may be a read error. The conserved closing phenylalanine or tryptophan is absent in this CDR3, likely reflecting a read error. The chain has TRBV7-6 and TRBJ2-1; D not certain. The CDR3 contains 17 residues. Germline CDR1 and CDR2: SGHVS and FNYEAQ. V was pared by 4 bases and J by 2 bases, with 18 bases between. The CDR3 loop is CASSWEPKGLPYNEQFL. The DNA for the CDR3 is TGTGCCAGCAGCTGGGAACCCAAGGGATTGCCCTACAATGAGCAGTTCTTA.

This clonotype was observed a handful of times. An end of the junction differs from the germline gene, which may be a read error. This chain joins TRBV7-7 and TRBJ2-1, with unresolved D. The CDR3 has 15 amino acids. CDR1 is SSHAT, CDR2 FNYEAQ, per germline (reference sequence). The CDR3 DNA reads TGTGCTAGCAGCTTAGCTGAAGTATCCTACAATGAGCAGTTCTTC. It codes for CASSLAEVSYNEQFF.

This clonotype turned up a few times. The chain joins TRBV28 to TRBJ2-7; unclear D gene. CDR3 length: 14 residues. The germline gives CDR1 MDHEN, CDR2 SYDVKM. V lost 6 bases and J 3 bases, leaving 15 bases between the germline ends. CDR3 sequence reads: CASSSGGRIYEQYF. The CDR3 coding sequence is TGTGCCAGCAGCTCCGGTGGACGGATCTACGAGCAGTACTTC.

This chain links TRBV7-9 with TRBJ1-2, with D possibly being TRBD1 (5 bases). The V gene lost 7 bases and the J gene lost 8 bases, with 23 bases spanning the gap. The CDR3 is 15 residues long. Germline-derived CDR1 and CDR2 are SEHNR and FQNEAQ (reference sequence). The CDR3 DNA reads TGTGCCAGCACCTTGGCCGGGAAAGGAGAGGGGGGCTACACCTTC. Amino acid sequence: CASTLAGKGEGGYTF.

This clonotype was detected a few times. V is TRBV7-9 and J is TRBJ2-2; D unclear. This CDR3 is built from 17 residues. The V and J ends lost 7 bases and 0 bases respectively, with 18 bases between them. Per germline, CDR1 SEHNR and CDR2 FQNEAQ (reference sequence). The CDR3 DNA follows: TGTGCCAGCATCGTCATTCCCGGTGGGGCGAACACCGGGGAGCTGTTTTTT. Translated: CASIVIPGGANTGELFF.

This clonotype was found many times. This chain connects TRBV6-6 to TRBJ2-1; D uncertain. V gave up 0 bases and J gave up 3 bases, with 15 bases separating them. CDR1 MNHNY and CDR2 SVGAGI come from the germline V gene (reference sequence). The CDR3 has 17 amino acids. The CDR3 sequence: CASSYSRSRGRYNEQFF. The CDR3 region has the DNA TGTGCCAGCAGTTACTCGAGATCCAGAGGCCGCTACAATGAGCAGTTCTTC.

The chain recombines TRBV9 with TRBJ2-3, with D tentatively TRBD1 (5 bases). The V gene's germline CDR1 is SGDLS and CDR2 YYNGEE. The CDR3 loop spans 16 amino acids. The V gene lost 4 bases and the J gene lost 2 bases, with 17 bases spanning the gap. Written as DNA, the CDR3 is TGTGCCAGCAGCCCCAGAGTGGGGCTCATCACAGATACGCAGTATTTT. Amino acid sequence: CASSPRVGLITDTQYF.

The rearrangement joins TRBV18 to TRBJ1-5; no firm D call. Germline CDR1 reads KGHSH; CDR2 reads LQKENI. The CDR3 is 13 amino acids. V dropped 6 bases and J dropped 7 bases, with 13 bases sitting between them. CDR3 in DNA: TGTGCCAGCTCCCAAAGTGAGGGACAGCCCCAGCATTTT. Its protein is CASSQSEGQPQHF.

The CDR3 spells CASSAPVGVNTEAFF. The CDR3 region has the DNA TGTGCCAGCAGTGCTCCTGTGGGGGTGAACACTGAAGCTTTCTTT. The rearrangement uses TRBV28 and TRBJ1-1, with D possibly matching TRBD1 (5 bases). CDR1 MDHEN and CDR2 SYDVKM come from the germline V gene. The V end was cut by 5 bases, the J end by 0 bases, with 13 bases between. This CDR3 contains 15 residues.

This clonotype has more than one count but fewer than ten. The J gene is TRBJ1-4, the V gene TRBV6-6; 10 nucleotides agree with TRBD1. This CDR3 has 15 amino acids. The J segment lost 5 bases and the V segment lost 4 bases, leaving 4 bases of the junction unmatched. In germline, CDR1 is MNHNY, CDR2 SVGAGI (reference sequence). The DNA for the CDR3 is TGTGCCAGCAGTTTCGCGGGACAGGGGAATGAAAAACTGTTTTTT. It translates to CASSFAGQGNEKLFF.

This clonotype has only a few counts. The chain links TRBV4-1 to TRBJ2-7; 10 bases agree with TRBD2. Germline CDR1 and CDR2: MGHRA and YSYEKL. The V segment lost 1 base and the J segment 0 bases; nucleotides outside the gene matches: 6. The CDR3 extends over 17 amino acids. CDR3 nucleotides: TGCGCCAGCAGCCAAGCTCTCGGGACTAGCGACTCCTACGAGCAGTACTTC. Translation: CASSQALGTSDSYEQYF.

This clonotype came up a few times. V and J are TRBV19 and TRBJ1-2, with a tentative D call TRBD1 (5 bases). V was trimmed by 5 bases and J by 1 base, leaving 20 bases between them. The CDR3 extends over 17 amino acids. CDR1 and CDR2 from the germline V gene are LNHDA and SQIVND (reference sequence). CDR3 bases: TGTGCCAGTAGTTTTTCGGGGCCCGCTGGTATTAACTATGGCTACACCTTC. Translated: CASSFSGPAGINYGYTF.

This chain links TRBV3-1 with TRBJ2-7, with 9 nucleotides matching TRBD1. Looked up from germline, CDR1 is LGHDT and CDR2 is YNNKEL (reference sequence). The CDR3 extends over 11 amino acids. The junction had 4 bases not matched to a gene; V was cut back by 10 bases and J by 6 bases. The DNA of the CDR3 is TGTGCCACTTCGGACAGGGGCGAGCAGTACTTC. Translating gives CATSDRGEQYF.

The chain uses TRBV20-1 and TRBJ2-1; 9 positions match TRBD1. Germline-derived CDR1 and CDR2 are DFQATT and SNEGSKA (reference sequence). The CDR3 consists of 13 residues. After removal of 6 bases from V and 4 bases from J, the junction contained 4 bases not matched to a gene. DNA for the CDR3: TGCAGTGCCAGACAGGGGGGATACAATGAGCAGTTCTTC. The encoded protein is CSARQGGYNEQFF.

V is TRBV6-1 and J is TRBJ1-2; D gene unclear. Trimming removed 2 bases at V and 7 bases at J, with 8 bases between. Per the germline V gene, CDR1 is MNHNS and CDR2 is SASEGT. This CDR3 has 12 residues. CDR3 bases: TGTGCCAGCAGTGAACAAGGCGGTGGCTACACCTTC. Translating it yields CASSEQGGGYTF.

The CDR3 sequence: CASSIGHSGMYEQYF. CDR3 DNA sequence: TGTGCCAGTAGTATTGGCCATAGCGGGATGTACGAGCAGTACTTC. This chain uses TRBV19 with TRBJ2-7, with 8 bases aligning to TRBD2. This CDR3 region has 15 residues. V was pared by 3 bases and J by 4 bases, with 8 bases of the junction left unmatched. In germline, CDR1 is LNHDA, CDR2 SQIVND (reference sequence). Full variable domain (outside the CDR3, taken from reference TRBV19 and TRBJ2-7): DGGITQSPKYLFRKEGQNVTLSCEQNLNHDAMYWYRQDPGQGLRLIYYSQIVNDFQKGDIAEGYSVSREKKESFPLTVTSAQKNPTAFYLCASSIGHSGMYEQYFGPGTRLTVT.

This clonotype was seen a handful of times. The CDR3 sequence is CASSPSGTGKSYNEQFF. In nucleotides, the CDR3 is TGTGCCAGCAGCCCCTCGGGGACAGGCAAATCCTACAATGAGCAGTTCTTC. V gene TRBV5-4 combines with J gene TRBJ2-1; 8 bases match TRBD1. From germline, CDR1 is SGHNT and CDR2 YYREEE (reference sequence). Unmatched junction bases numbered 10, after V lost 4 bases and J lost 1 base. CDR3 length: 17 amino acids.

This clonotype has a handful of counts. The chain employs TRBV6-2 or TRBV6-3 and TRBJ2-3; 11 nucleotides line up with TRBD2. Germline V gene data show CDR1 as MNHEY and CDR2 as SVGEGT. The CDR3 totals 18 residues. J was trimmed by 4 bases and V by 4 bases; bases with no gene match: 13. CDR3 sequence reads: CASSSKLAGDLQSDTQYF. CDR3 coding DNA: TGTGCCAGCAGTTCCAAACTAGCGGGAGACCTTCAATCAGATACGCAGTATTTT.

The gene calls are TRBV5-1 and TRBJ1-3; unclear D gene. There are 17 residues in the CDR3. In germline, CDR1 is SGHRS, CDR2 YFSETQ. The germline V and J ends were trimmed by 2 bases and 0 bases, with 15 bases remaining between them. The CDR3 spells CASSLRTDYFSGNTIYF. In DNA, the CDR3 is TGCGCCAGCAGCTTACGGACGGATTACTTCTCTGGAAACACCATATATTTT.